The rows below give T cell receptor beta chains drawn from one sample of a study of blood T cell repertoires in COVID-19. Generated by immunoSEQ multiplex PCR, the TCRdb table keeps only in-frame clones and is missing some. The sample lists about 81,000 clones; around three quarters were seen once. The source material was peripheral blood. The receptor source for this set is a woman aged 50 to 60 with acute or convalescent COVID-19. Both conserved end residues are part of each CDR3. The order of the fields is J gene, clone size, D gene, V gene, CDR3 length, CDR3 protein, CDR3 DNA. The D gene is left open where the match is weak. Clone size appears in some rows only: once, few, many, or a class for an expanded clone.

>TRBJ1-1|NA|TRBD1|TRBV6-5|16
CASSYTRGRWNTEAFF
TGTGCCAGCAGTTACACCAGGGGGCGGTGGAACACTGAAGCTTTCTTT
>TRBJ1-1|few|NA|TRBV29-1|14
CSVAERTRFTEAFF
TGCAGCGTTGCCGAGAGGACTAGGTTCACTGAAGCTTTCTTT
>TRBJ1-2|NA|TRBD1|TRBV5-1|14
CASSSTTGGGGYTF
TGCGCCAGCAGCTCAACGACAGGGGGAGGCGGCTACACCTTC
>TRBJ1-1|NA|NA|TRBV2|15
CASSQNSLENTEAFF
TGTGCCAGCAGCCAGAACAGCCTTGAGAACACTGAAGCTTTCTTT
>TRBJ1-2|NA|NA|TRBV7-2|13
CASSFGSVYGYTF
TGTGCCAGCAGCTTCGGGTCAGTCTATGGCTACACCTTC
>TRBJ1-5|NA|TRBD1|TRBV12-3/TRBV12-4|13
CASSAGGDQPQHF
TGTGCCAGCAGTGCAGGGGGCGATCAGCCCCAGCATTTT
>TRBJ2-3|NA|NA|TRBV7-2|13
CASSGQSTDTQYF
TGTGCCAGCAGCGGGCAGAGCACAGATACGCAGTATTTT
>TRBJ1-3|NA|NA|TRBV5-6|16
CASSFKVRMGGNTIYF
TGTGCCAGCAGCTTCAAAGTTAGAATGGGCGGAAACACCATATATTTT
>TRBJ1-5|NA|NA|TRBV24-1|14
CATSKTGSNQPQHF
TGTGCCACCAGTAAGACAGGTAGCAATCAGCCCCAGCATTTT
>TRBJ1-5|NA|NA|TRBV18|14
CASSPQESNQPQHF
TGTGCCAGCTCACCCCAGGAAAGCAATCAGCCCCAGCATTTT
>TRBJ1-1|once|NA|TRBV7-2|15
CASSFVGGGYTEAFF
TGTGCCAGCAGCTTCGTGGGGGGGGGTTACACTGAAGCTTTCTTT
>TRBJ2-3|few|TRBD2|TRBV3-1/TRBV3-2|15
CASSQDFSAGGTQYF
TGTGCCAGCAGCCAAGATTTCTCGGCGGGGGGCACGCAGTATTTT
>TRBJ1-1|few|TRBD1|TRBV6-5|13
CASTLTGTTEAFF
TGTGCCAGCACCCTGACAGGGACCACTGAAGCTTTCTTT
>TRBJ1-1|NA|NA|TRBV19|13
CASSQQVNTEAFF
TGTGCCAGTAGTCAACAGGTGAACACTGAAGCTTTCTTT
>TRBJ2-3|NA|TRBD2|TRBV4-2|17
CASSQVWGLAVTDTQYF
TGTGCCAGCAGCCAAGTTTGGGGACTAGCAGTCACAGATACGCAGTATTTT
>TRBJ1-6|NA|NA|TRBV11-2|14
CASSLGDRNSPLHF
TGTGCCAGCAGCTTAGGAGACAGGAATTCACCCCTCCACTTT
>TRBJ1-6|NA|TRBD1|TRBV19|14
CATKDRGGNSPLHF
TGTGCCACCAAGGACAGGGGAGGTAATTCACCCCTCCACTTT
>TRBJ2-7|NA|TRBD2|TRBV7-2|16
CASSFVSGGARYEQYF
TGTGCCAGCAGCTTCGTTAGCGGGGGGGCCAGATACGAGCAGTACTTC
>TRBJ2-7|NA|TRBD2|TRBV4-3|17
CASSPGTSGGASYEQYF
TGCGCCAGCAGCCCGGGGACTAGCGGGGGGGCCTCTTACGAGCAGTACTTC
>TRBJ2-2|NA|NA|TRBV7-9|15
CASSFLRGNTGELFF
TGTGCCAGCAGCTTCCTCAGGGGCAACACCGGGGAGCTGTTTTTT